This T cell receptor beta chain was obtained from a study of regulatory T cells in long-lasting Graves disease. Overall study: Persistent cases were those of Graves' disease that involved over 5 years of antithyroid drugs with positive TSH receptor antibodies. Notes on the study in general: The analysis examined peripheral blood only and excluded thyroid tissue.

Library construction for TCR beta used iRepertoire HTBI primers and Arm-PCR of CDR3 regions. TCRdb passed the multiplex PCR reads through MiXCR, listing each CDR3 protein once. The sample consists of hundreds of thousands of distinct CDR3 sequences, less than 25% of them appearing once. The sample holds a few counts of this clonotype. Its antigen is not identified. The time point here: persistent/refractory GD, antithyroid drugs over 5 years with positive TRAb. From RNA extracted from PBMCs, the TCR library was made. In Xi'an, China, an endocrinology department was the source of patients. Germline V CDR1 and CDR2: SGHAT, FQNNGV. Trimming took 0 bases from V and 5 from J; bases not matched to a gene: 4. This CDR3 is 15 amino acids long.

This clonotype originated in a female donor with Graves disease. J is TRBJ2-1 and V is TRBV11-2; 7 bases agree with TRBD2. The sample consisted of peripheral blood mononuclear cells (PBMCs), taken when the disease was refractory, from a patient treated with antithyroid drugs. The CDR3 loop is CASSLEASGHNEQFF. The CDR3 region has the DNA TGTGCCAGCAGCTTAGAAGCTAGCGGCCACAATGAGCAGTTCTTC.